This TCR beta chain was recovered during a study of spatial heterogeneity in lung cancer. TCRdb ran MiXCR on the 5' RACE reads and lists one entry per CDR3 protein. There are hundreds of distinct CDR3 sequences in the sample; over 20% occur only once, and approximately 39% lies in the top ten. V shed 0 bases and J 1 base; nucleotides not matched to a gene: 5. Germline V lookup: CDR1 DFQATT, CDR2 SNEGSKA (reference sequence). This CDR3 is built from 16 residues. General study findings and limits: It was found that expanded intratumoral alpha and beta TCR counts tracked tumor mutation counts.

About this clonotype itself: What it recognizes is unknown. This beta chain is an off-target read within a library intended for alpha chains, so its frequency means little.

Noted time point: sample taken at primary tumor resection. This chain joins TRBV20-1 and TRBJ2-5; 10 bases are a match to TRBD2. The material sequenced was lung tumor tissue, taken at surgery. The receptor comes from a male donor with early-stage non-small cell lung cancer. DNA for the CDR3: TGCAGTGCTAGAGATCGGCTAGCGGGGGCCCAAGAGACCCAGTACTTC. Translated, it gives CSARDRLAGAQETQYF.